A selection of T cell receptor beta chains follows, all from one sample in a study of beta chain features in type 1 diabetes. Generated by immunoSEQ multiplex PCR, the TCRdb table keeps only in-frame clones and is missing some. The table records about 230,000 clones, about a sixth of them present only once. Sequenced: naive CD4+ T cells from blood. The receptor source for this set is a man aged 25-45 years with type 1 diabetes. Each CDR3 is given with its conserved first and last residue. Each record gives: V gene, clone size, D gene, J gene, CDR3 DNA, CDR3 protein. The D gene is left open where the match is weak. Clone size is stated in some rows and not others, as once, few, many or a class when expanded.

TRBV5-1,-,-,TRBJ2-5,TGCGCCAGCAGCGGAGGGCCGAGTCTTGAGACCCAGTACTTC,CASSGGPSLETQYF
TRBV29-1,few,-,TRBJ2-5,TGCAGCGTTGACTACGACACACAAGAGACCCAGTACTTC,CSVDYDTQETQYF
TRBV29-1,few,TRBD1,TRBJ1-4,TGCAGCGTCCGAAGGGGGCTCCTTGGAGAAAAACTGTTTTTT,CSVRRGLLGEKLFF
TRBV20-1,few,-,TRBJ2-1,TGCAGTGCTAGCCTAGCAGTTGAGCAGTTCTTC,CSASLAVEQFF
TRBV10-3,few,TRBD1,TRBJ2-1,TGTGCCATCAGTGAGTCGTTGGTGACAGGGGGCAAGAATGAGCAGTTCTTC,CAISESLVTGGKNEQFF
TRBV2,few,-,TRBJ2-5,TGTGCCAGCAGTCTCGCCTGGATCCAAGAGACCCAGTACTTC,CASSLAWIQETQYF
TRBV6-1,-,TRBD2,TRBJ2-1,TGTGCCAGCAGTGAAGGTCGACTAGCGGGAAGGGGAAGGAAGAATGAGCAGTTCTTC,CASSEGRLAGRGRKNEQFF
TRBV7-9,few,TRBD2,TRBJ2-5,TGTGCCAGCAGCGCGGGGGGCCAAGAGACCCAGTACTTC,CASSAGGQETQYF
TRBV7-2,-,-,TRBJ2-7,TGTGCCAGCAGCCCGAGCCTCGAGCAGTACTTC,CASSPSLEQYF
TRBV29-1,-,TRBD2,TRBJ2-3,TGCAGCGTGCGGGGGTTGGGGACAGATACGCAGTATTTT,CSVRGLGTDTQYF
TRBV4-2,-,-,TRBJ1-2,TGTGCCAGCAGTCTAGACACGTCGGTGCCCTATGGCTACACCTTC,CASSLDTSVPYGYTF
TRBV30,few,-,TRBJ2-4,TGTGCCTGGGGGGGTTTAAACATTCAGTACTTC,CAWGGLNIQYF
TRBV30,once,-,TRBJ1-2,TGTGCCTGGATCCGGGCAGCTTCTTATAACTATGGCTACACCTTC,CAWIRAASYNYGYTF
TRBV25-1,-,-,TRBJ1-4,TGTGCCAGCAGTGCACGTATAGGACAGCTTAATGAAAAACTGTTTTTT,CASSARIGQLNEKLFF
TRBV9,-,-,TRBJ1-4,TGTGCCAGCAGCGTAAGCAGGGGTAATGAAAAACTGTTTTTT,CASSVSRGNEKLFF
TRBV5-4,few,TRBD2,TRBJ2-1,TGTGCCAGCAGCTTGGTTGCTAGCGGGAGTCATGAGCAGTTCTTC,CASSLVASGSHEQFF
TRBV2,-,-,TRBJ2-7,TGTGCCAGCATGGTCGACGGCGGCAGGGACTACGAGCAGTACTTC,CASMVDGGRDYEQYF
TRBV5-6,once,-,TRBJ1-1,TGTGCCAGCAGCTTGGGGACAGTCCACACTGAAGCTTTCTTT,CASSLGTVHTEAFF
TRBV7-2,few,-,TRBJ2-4,TGTGCCAGCAGGCCAACAACTGGGGGACTAGCCAAAAACATTCAGTACTTC,CASRPTTGGLAKNIQYF
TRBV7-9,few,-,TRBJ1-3,TGTGCCAGCAGCCGTAATCAGGGGACTCACACCATATATTTT,CASSRNQGTHTIYF
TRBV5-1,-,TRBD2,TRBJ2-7,TGCGCCAGCAGCTTGGGGGACTACTCGTCCTACGAGCAGTACTTC,CASSLGDYSSYEQYF
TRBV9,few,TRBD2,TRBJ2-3,TGTGCCAGCAGCCCCGGAGCGGGGGGCACAGATACGCAGTATTTT,CASSPGAGGTDTQYF
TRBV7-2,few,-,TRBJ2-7,TGTGCCAGCAGCTTGAGCAGCTCCTACGAGCAGTACTTC,CASSLSSSYEQYF
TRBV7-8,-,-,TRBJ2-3,TGTGCCAGCAGCTCGGATATAGTCCCTACCGATACGCAGTATTTT,CASSSDIVPTDTQYF
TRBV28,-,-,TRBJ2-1,TGTGCCAGCGTCCCAGGGGGGTACAATGAGCAGTTCTTC,CASVPGGYNEQFF
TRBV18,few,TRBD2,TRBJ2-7,TGTGCCAGCTCACCACCGGGAGGGACTAGCGGACTAAGGAACGAGCAGTACTTC,CASSPPGGTSGLRNEQYF
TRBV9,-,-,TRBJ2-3,TGTGCCAGCAGCGTAAAACAGGGTGGCACAGATACGCAGTATTTT,CASSVKQGGTDTQYF
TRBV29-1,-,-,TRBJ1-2,TGCAGCGTGATGGTCAGGTCCTATGGCTACACCTTC,CSVMVRSYGYTF
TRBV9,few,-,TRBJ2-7,TGTGCCAGCAGCGCTCAGGACGGGGTCTACGAGCAGTACTTC,CASSAQDGVYEQYF
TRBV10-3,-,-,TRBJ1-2,TGTGCCATCAGTTGGCCCGGGACGGACTATGGCTACACCTTC,CAISWPGTDYGYTF
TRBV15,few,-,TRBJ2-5,TGTGCCACCAGCAGAGATCGGAAGTTCTGGGGGAAAGAGACCCAGTACTTC,CATSRDRKFWGKETQYF
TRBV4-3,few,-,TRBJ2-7,TGCGCCAGCAGCCAAGATTTAGGCAGGGTAGATGAGCAGTACTTC,CASSQDLGRVDEQYF
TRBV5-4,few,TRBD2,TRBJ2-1,TGTGCCAGCAGCCTTAGCGGGGGGGAGCAGTTCTTC,CASSLSGGEQFF